This T cell receptor (beta chain) was sequenced for a study of blood T cell repertoires in COVID-19. Study overall: The United States, Italy and Spain supplied acute and convalescent COVID-19 samples. PBMCs, B-cell-depleted T cells, or T cells were the source of the cDNA or gDNA that made up the material.

The Seattle patients joined while their infection was active and were tracked longitudinally afterward. The CDR3 totals 15 residues. Trimming at V came to 2 bases and at J to 3 bases, leaving 3 bases not matched to a gene. CDR1 and CDR2 (germline): MNHEY, SVGAGI. Under the authors' procedure: Nucleated cell number was recorded as an estimate derived from reference gene primer amplification. TCRdb's copy holds only in-frame clones and misses some; the assay was immunoSEQ multiplex PCR. The DNA gave D and trimming, while V, J and clone size come from that table. The data hold about 240,000 clones, with over 75% observed a single time.

The chain combines TRBV6-5 with TRBJ1-2; 10 nucleotides match TRBD1. The sample was peripheral blood. The source is a man in his fifties with COVID-19, enrolled during active disease. CDR3 nucleotide sequence: TGTGCCAGCAGTTACGCCGGGACAGGGGACTATGGCTACACCTTC. This codes for CASSYAGTGDYGYTF.